Listed below are T cell receptor beta chains from one sample, sequenced in a study of T cell responses to AZD1222 COVID-19 vaccine. TCRdb keeps only in-frame clones here, not all; method: immunoSEQ multiplex PCR. The sample carries 200,000 to 250,000 clones, about 94% recorded once. The sequencing used peripheral blood, collected 28 days after the second dose of the MenACWY control vaccine. These receptors were obtained from an adult who received the MenACWY meningococcal vaccine as a control. Each CDR3 is given with its conserved first and last residue.

TRBV5-4	CASSPEGGLGYGYTF
TRBV19	CASSIPERVLGKNEQFF
TRBV28	CASSLTNTGELFF
TRBV3-1/TRBV3-2	CASSQDTVTGNTGELFF
TRBV10-3	CAISEGPGRTEAFF
TRBV7-6	CASSYSRSSGNTIYF
TRBV19	CASSITAAGAAFF
TRBV28	CASSFGVGGYGYTF
TRBV29-1	CSAGLAGRGYF
TRBV14	CASSRLSGGGNEQFF
TRBV29-1	CSGYRQGDYGYTF
TRBV4-1	CASSQDPTSAGYNEQFF
TRBV11-2	CASSLVGSDTQYF
TRBV6-1	CASSEIFPTGQPGYTF
TRBV4-3	CASSQVSEGVGELFF
TRBV13	CASSPGQGDDNEQFF
TRBV10-3	CAISTGTGKGNEAFF
TRBV18	CASSGGVREQYF
TRBV30	CAWGDRSYGYTF
TRBV9	CASSVASDSLGWGRGNQPQHF
TRBV24-1	CATSTGTAQNEKLFF
TRBV9	CASSSETRISGNTIYF
TRBV19	CASSKNTGELFF
TRBV9	CASTSPGGTEAFF
TRBV6-5	CASRDGINYGYTF
TRBV28	CASRDSNTGELFF
TRBV27	CASSSSGLTGYEQYF
TRBV9	CASSVLGLGTEAFF
TRBV11-3	CASSLGTSFNTGELFF
TRBV7-9	CASSPQGWRQFNEQFF
TRBV27	CASSLGTSGGSNSYEQYF
TRBV7-2	CASSLEAETQYF
TRBV19	CASSIPPGFKDQPQHF
TRBV19	CASRKYPGLAGDSPTGELFF
TRBV19	CASSMAFLQRDRNEQFF
TRBV9	CASSVELFSYNEQFF
TRBV4-2	CASSPPGQGANTIYF
TRBV7-9	CASSLDQDRGNEQFF
TRBV30	CAWSILEWVSSSSSTDTQYF
TRBV28	CASSSQISSTNEKLFF
TRBV2	CASSVQGRDSPLHF
TRBV30	CAWIPGNTIYF
TRBV19	CASSESSYNSPLHF
TRBV5-4	CASSLGGAGYGYTF
TRBV4-1	CASSQEGDFGNTIYF
TRBV5-8	CASSLGLSVSIQYF
TRBV6-4	CASSAGIYTEAFF
TRBV5-1	CASSLAPGTVTDTQYF
TRBV21-1	CASSARLAREKQFF
TRBV5-8	CASSALDRTNTGELFF
TRBV21-1	CASSKFQNEQYF
TRBV7-2	CASSNSGASYEQYF
TRBV28	CASSRTGQTTNTGELFF
TRBV30	CAWSGRKDRGTYEQYF
TRBV20-1	CSARARYEQYF
TRBV5-6	CASSLFGGMTEAFF